Presented here are 27 T cell receptor beta chains from one specimen sequenced in a study of blood T cell repertoires in COVID-19. The data were produced by immunoSEQ multiplex PCR, yet TCRdb's version contains in-frame clones alone and is incomplete. In the table there are 200,000 to 250,000 clones, approximately 90% of which are singletons. Source material: PBMCs or T cells enriched from blood (not recorded which). These receptor sequences come from a woman between 25 and 40 years old with acute COVID-19.

This chain uses TRBV3-1 (or the pseudogene TRBV3-2) with TRBJ2-3; 8 bases are a match to TRBD2. Germline-derived CDR1 and CDR2 are LGHDT and YNNKEL (reference sequence). The CDR3 runs 19 residues. The trim removed 0 bases at V and 4 bases at J, leaving 15 bases unmatched. The CDR3 sequence is CASSQDGTSIGTGADTQYF. The CDR3 nucleotides read TGTGCCAGCAGCCAAGACGGGACTAGTATAGGAACTGGTGCAGATACGCAGTATTTT.

This clone was seen only once. This chain connects TRBV7-9 to TRBJ2-7, with 7 bases lining up with TRBD2. The CDR3 covers 15 residues. Germline CDR1 SEHNR, CDR2 FQNEAQ (reference sequence). V trimming: 5 bases; J trimming: 1 base; junction bases outside the gene matches: 8. The CDR3 nucleotides read TGTGCCAGCAGCCTATTGGGAGCGGGATCCTACGAGCAGTACTTC. Its protein product is CASSLLGAGSYEQYF.

The rearrangement links TRBV9 to TRBJ1-2, with D uncertain. The germline V gene encodes CDR1 SGDLS and CDR2 YYNGEE. The CDR3 covers 14 residues. Between the trimmed V and J ends, which lost 0 bases and 0 bases, there was a span of 6 bases. CDR3 sequence reads: CASSVGGANYGYTF. The DNA for the CDR3 is TGTGCCAGCAGCGTAGGGGGAGCTAACTATGGCTACACCTTC. The full variable domain, its missing parts supplied by reference TRBV9 and TRBJ1-2, is DSGVTQTPKHLITATGQRVTLRCSPRSGDLSVYWYQQSLDQGLQFLIQYYNGEERAKGNILERFSAQQFPDLHSELNLSSLELGDSALYFCASSVGGANYGYTFGSGTRLTVV.

V gene TRBV3-1 (or the pseudogene TRBV3-2) combines with J gene TRBJ2-2; unclear D gene. Germline-derived CDR1 and CDR2 are LGHDT and YNNKEL (reference sequence). Trimming took off 4 bases at V and 1 base at J, with 4 bases between the two ends. The CDR3 is 13 residues long. CDR3 DNA sequence: TGTGCCAGCAGCCCGGGGAACACCGGGGAGCTGTTTTTT. Protein: CASSPGNTGELFF.

This clone was seen only once. V and J are TRBV18 and TRBJ2-3; TRBD1 might be the D (6 bases). This CDR3 has 15 amino acids. Trimming left V 5 bases short and J 3 bases short, with 15 bases between. Germline CDR1 reads KGHSH; CDR2 reads LQKENI. As DNA, the CDR3 is TGTGCCAGCTCAGCTGACGGGACACCAACAGATACGCAGTATTTT. Encoded protein: CASSADGTPTDTQYF.

The rearrangement joins TRBV29-1 to TRBJ2-3, with TRBD1 matching 7 bases. V lost 4 bases, J lost 2 bases, and 6 bases stayed unmatched. There are 14 residues in the CDR3. Germline V gene sequence: CDR1 SQVTM, CDR2 ANQGSEA. CDR3 loop: CSVAWGQFTDTQYF. The CDR3 nucleotides read TGCAGCGTTGCTTGGGGACAGTTCACAGATACGCAGTATTTT.

The chain is built from TRBV4-1 and TRBJ2-1; perhaps TRBD1 as D (7 bases). Trimming pared 7 bases from V and 1 base from J, leaving 17 bases between. From germline, CDR1 is MGHRA and CDR2 YSYEKL. The length of the CDR3 is 16 residues. The CDR3 DNA reads TGCGCCAGCACTCCTGGCCCAGGGGGGTCCTACAATGAGCAGTTCTTC. As protein: CASTPGPGGSYNEQFF.

The chain employs TRBV7-9 and TRBJ2-7; perhaps TRBD1 as D (6 bases). The V and J ends lost 5 bases and 4 bases respectively, with 18 bases between them. Germline CDR1 and CDR2: SEHNR and FQNEAQ (reference sequence). This CDR3 is built from 15 residues. The CDR3 here is CASSHPGTRKYEQYF. CDR3 DNA sequence: TGTGCCAGCAGCCACCCGGGGACAAGAAAGTACGAGCAGTACTTC.

The V and J genes are TRBV7-9 and TRBJ1-3; 8 nucleotides line up with TRBD1. CDR3 length: 16 amino acids. The V gene end was trimmed by 5 bases and the J gene end by 0 bases; junction bases not matched to a gene: 6. The V gene's germline CDR1 is SEHNR and CDR2 FQNEAQ (reference sequence). The chain's CDR3 is CASSPDRGASGNTIYF. The CDR3 bases are TGTGCCAGCAGCCCTGACAGGGGCGCCTCTGGAAACACCATATATTTT.

The chain is built from TRBV3-1 (or the pseudogene TRBV3-2) and TRBJ2-5, with 7 bases aligning to TRBD1. The CDR3 loop spans 17 amino acids. Germline V lookup: CDR1 LGHDT, CDR2 YNNKEL (reference sequence). V trimming: 0 bases; J trimming: 5 bases; junction bases outside the gene matches: 12. The CDR3 protein is CASSQDSVNRGSETQYF. CDR3 coding DNA: TGTGCCAGCAGCCAAGATTCAGTTAACAGGGGATCGGAGACCCAGTACTTC.

The V and J genes are TRBV7-8 and TRBJ2-2; 9 nucleotides line up with TRBD2. CDR1 and CDR2 from the germline V gene are SGHVS and FQNEAQ. The V and J ends lost 2 bases and 3 bases, in that order; junction bases with no gene match: 7. This CDR3 contains 17 residues. The CDR3 loop reads CASSLLGAGGYTGELFF. In nucleotides, the CDR3 is TGTGCCAGCAGCTTATTGGGAGCGGGAGGTTACACCGGGGAGCTGTTTTTT. The complete variable domain, with remaining parts taken from reference TRBV7-8 and TRBJ2-2, reads GAGVSQSPRYKVAKRGQDVALRCDPISGHVSLFWYQQALGQGPEFLTYFQNEAQLDKSGLPSDRFFAERPEGSVSTLKIQRTQQEDSAVYLCASSLLGAGGYTGELFFGEGSRLTVL.

The CDR3 DNA follows: TGTGCCAGCAGCCGAGATGGGGCGGGGGACACCGGGGAGCTGTTTTTT. Translation gives CASSRDGAGDTGELFF. The chain has TRBV5-6 and TRBJ2-2; 7 bases match TRBD2. Germline CDR1 and CDR2: SGHDT and YYEEEE. The CDR3 totals 16 residues. The ends lost 4 bases at V and 3 bases at J; junction bases unmatched: 9.

J is TRBJ1-1 and V is TRBV10-3, with D uncertain. The CDR3 loop spans 12 amino acids. Germline CDR1 reads ENHRY; CDR2 reads SYGVKD. Between the trimmed V and J ends, which lost 3 bases and 6 bases, there was a span of 8 bases. The CDR3 DNA reads as TGTGCCATCAGTGACGAGGGCGCTGAAGCTTTCTTT. Protein: CAISDEGAEAFF.

CDR3 in amino acids: CSGLWGQSGGYTF. The CDR3 DNA follows: TGCAGCGGCCTTTGGGGCCAGAGTGGTGGCTACACCTTC. The J gene is TRBJ1-2, the V gene TRBV29-1; perhaps TRBD1 as D (5 bases). The length of the CDR3 is 13 residues. CDR1 and CDR2 (germline): SQVTM, ANQGSEA. Trimming cost V 7 bases and J 7 bases, with 19 bases left between them.

This clone was detected ten times or more. The chain uses TRBV7-2 and TRBJ2-3; a possible D gene is TRBD2 (5 bases). The CDR3 has 14 residues. CDR1 is SGHTA and CDR2 is FQGNSA in the germline V gene. Trimming stripped 1 base from V and 6 bases from J, with 11 bases between. The CDR3 sequence is CASSLDWPGDTQYF. The DNA of the CDR3 is TGTGCCAGCAGCTTAGACTGGCCGGGGGATACGCAGTATTTT.

This sequence joins TRBV20-1 and TRBJ1-1, with D possibly matching TRBD1 (6 bases). The germline CDR1 and CDR2 sequences are DFQATT and SNEGSKA (reference sequence). Trimming removed 3 bases from V and 7 bases from J, with 15 bases in between. This CDR3 spans 13 amino acids. CDR3 DNA: TGCAGTGCTAGTGGGTCAGGGGCGGGTGAAGCTTTCTTT. Translation: CSASGSGAGEAFF.

This clone was seen only once. This chain's CDR3 is CASSPGQGAGEQYF. The CDR3 DNA is TGTGCCAGCAGCCCGGGACAGGGGGCAGGCGAGCAGTACTTC. The chain combines TRBV7-2 with TRBJ2-7, with 12 bases that match TRBD1. V shed 5 bases, J shed 6 bases, and the junction held 5 bases outside the gene matches. CDR1 and CDR2 (germline): SGHTA, FQGNSA. The CDR3 runs to 14 residues.

The chain couples TRBV5-1 to TRBJ1-2, with 11 bases aligning to TRBD1. The CDR3 runs to 16 residues. J was trimmed by 4 bases and V by 4 bases; bases with no gene match: 9. Germline-derived CDR1 and CDR2 are SGHRS and YFSETQ. CDR3 DNA: TGCGCCAGCAGCGACGACGGACAGGGGGCCGGCTATGGCTACACCTTC. This sequence encodes CASSDDGQGAGYGYTF.

V is TRBV18 and J is TRBJ2-1; TRBD2 agrees at 10 bases. The CDR3 has 16 amino acids. The trim removed 0 bases at V and 8 bases at J, leaving 7 bases unmatched. CDR1 and CDR2 (germline): KGHSH, LQKENI. In nucleotides, the CDR3 is TGTGCCAGCTCACCACCAAGCGGGGGGGCCGAATATGAGCAGTTCTTC. As protein: CASSPPSGGAEYEQFF.

The chain employs TRBV18 and TRBJ1-6; 7 bases match TRBD1. This CDR3 is built from 15 residues. V shed 3 bases and J 4 bases; nucleotides not matched to a gene: 3. Germline V gene data show CDR1 as KGHSH and CDR2 as LQKENI. CDR3 sequence reads: CASSPEQGYNSPLHF. In nucleotides, the CDR3 is TGTGCCAGCTCACCGGAACAGGGGTATAATTCACCCCTCCACTTT.

V usage is TRBV2 and J usage is TRBJ2-4; TRBD1 matches at 7 bases. CDR1 and CDR2 from the germline V gene are SNHLY and FYNNEI. The CDR3 consists of 14 residues. V gave up 7 bases and J gave up 6 bases; unmatched junction bases: 9. CDR3 coding DNA: TGTGCCAGCACCCGAGGGACAGTCATAAACATTCAGTACTTC. Amino acid sequence: CASTRGTVINIQYF.

The chain employs TRBV29-1 and TRBJ2-5, with 10 bases that match TRBD2. The trim removed 6 bases at V and 2 bases at J, leaving 6 bases unmatched. The V gene's germline CDR1 is SQVTM and CDR2 ANQGSEA. The CDR3 covers 14 residues. CDR3 DNA sequence: TGCAGCGTGGGGAGAGCGGGAGGGCAAGAGACCCAGTACTTC. It codes for CSVGRAGGQETQYF.

The J gene is TRBJ2-3, the V gene TRBV19, with 11 bases aligning to TRBD2. Germline V gives CDR1 LNHDA, CDR2 SQIVND (reference sequence). This CDR3 is built from 16 residues. The J segment lost 3 bases and the V segment lost 2 bases, leaving 4 bases of the junction unmatched. CDR3 DNA sequence: TGTGCCAGTAGTATACTAGCGGGAGGTACAACAGATACGCAGTATTTT. Amino acids: CASSILAGGTTDTQYF.

The V and J genes are TRBV7-2 and TRBJ2-7, with 8 bases that match TRBD1. V shed 5 bases, J shed 0 bases, and the junction held 9 bases outside the gene matches. Germline CDR1 SGHTA, CDR2 FQGNSA. This CDR3 has 16 residues. CDR3 in amino acids: CASSPRGTGTSYEQYF. DNA for the CDR3: TGTGCCAGCAGCCCCCGCGGGACAGGAACCTCCTACGAGCAGTACTTC.

The J gene is TRBJ2-7, the V gene TRBV15; 11 nucleotides agree with TRBD1. Looked up from germline, CDR1 is LNHNV and CDR2 is YYDKDF (reference sequence). Trimming removed 8 bases from V and 3 bases from J; junction bases left unmatched: 6. The CDR3 contains 14 residues. DNA for the CDR3: TGTGCCACCGGGGGACAGGGGGGCTTCTACGAGCAGTACTTC. This encodes CATGGQGGFYEQYF.

This rearrangement joins TRBV15 to TRBJ2-4; 9 positions match TRBD2. Per germline, CDR1 LNHNV and CDR2 YYDKDF (reference sequence). The CDR3 sequence is 15 residues long. J was trimmed by 9 bases and V by 1 base; bases with no gene match: 7. The CDR3: CATSRGVAGVTIQYF. Here the CDR3 DNA reads TGTGCCACCAGCAGAGGGGTAGCGGGAGTAACCATTCAGTACTTC.

This sequence joins TRBV9 and TRBJ1-3; tentatively, D is TRBD1 (5 bases). The CDR3 covers 17 residues. Germline V gene lookup returns CDR1 SGDLS and CDR2 YYNGEE. The germline V and J ends were trimmed by 4 bases and 4 bases, with 21 bases remaining between them. CDR3 residues: CASSKRGQGSMGNTIYF. Here the CDR3 DNA reads TGTGCCAGCAGCAAAAGAGGTCAGGGTAGCATGGGAAACACCATATATTTT.